This T cell receptor beta chain is drawn from a study of blood T cells in healthy people across ages. Study-wide findings and caveats: Among T cells, TCR beta diversity per million cells dropped roughly linearly as age rose. Researchers judged that diversity estimates from one million T cells fell short of true values.

V lost 3 bases and J 13 bases, leaving 22 bases between the germline ends. CDR1 and CDR2 (germline): MGHRA, YSYEKL. The CDR3 contains 15 residues. Comment on this clonotype: Its antigen is as yet unknown.

Next came a second PCR, run for about 7 to 12 cycles, which used a sample-barcoded 5' primer along with a J-beta primer mix. A 12-random-nucleotide template-switch adaptor tagged each cDNA molecule. TCRdb processed the 5' RACE reads anew with MiXCR; each CDR3 protein has one entry. This sample has around 990,000 distinct CDR3 sequences, with 35% to 40% found just once. Each donor gave around 9.6 milliliters of peripheral blood. The sequence came from a man aged 18 to 29 in good health. Sequenced: blood. The chain joins TRBV4-1 to TRBJ2-1, with D perhaps matching TRBD2 (5 bases). The CDR3 is CASSQRAVMADHQFF. CDR3 coding DNA: TGCGCCAGCAGCCAGCGGGCGGTAATGGCGGACCATCAGTTCTTC.